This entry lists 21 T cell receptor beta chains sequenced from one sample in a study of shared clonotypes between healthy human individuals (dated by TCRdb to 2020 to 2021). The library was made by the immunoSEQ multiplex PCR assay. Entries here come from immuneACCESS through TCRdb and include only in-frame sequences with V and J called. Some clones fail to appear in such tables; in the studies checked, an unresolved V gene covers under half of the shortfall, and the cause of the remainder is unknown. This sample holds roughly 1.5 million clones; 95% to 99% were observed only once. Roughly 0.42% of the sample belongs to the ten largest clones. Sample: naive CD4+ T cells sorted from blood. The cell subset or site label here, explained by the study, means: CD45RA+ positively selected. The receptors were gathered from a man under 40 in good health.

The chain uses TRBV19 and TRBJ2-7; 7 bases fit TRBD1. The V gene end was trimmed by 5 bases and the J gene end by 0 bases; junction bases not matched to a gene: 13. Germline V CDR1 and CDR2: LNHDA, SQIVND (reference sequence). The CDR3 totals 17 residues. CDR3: CASSPTKTGYSSYEQYF. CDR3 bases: TGTGCCAGTAGTCCTACTAAGACAGGGTATAGCTCCTACGAGCAGTACTTC.

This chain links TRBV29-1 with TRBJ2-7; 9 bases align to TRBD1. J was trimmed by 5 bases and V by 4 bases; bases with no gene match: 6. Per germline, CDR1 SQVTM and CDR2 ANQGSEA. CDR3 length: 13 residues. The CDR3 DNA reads TGCAGCGTTGGGCCTGGGACAGGGAACGAGCAGTACTTC. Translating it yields CSVGPGTGNEQYF.

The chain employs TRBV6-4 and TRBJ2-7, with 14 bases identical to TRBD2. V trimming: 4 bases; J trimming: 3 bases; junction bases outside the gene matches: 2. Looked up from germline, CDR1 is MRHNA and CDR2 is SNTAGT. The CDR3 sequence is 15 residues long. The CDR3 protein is CASSVGTSGSYEQYF. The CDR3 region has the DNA TGTGCCAGCAGTGTGGGGACTAGCGGGAGCTACGAGCAGTACTTC.

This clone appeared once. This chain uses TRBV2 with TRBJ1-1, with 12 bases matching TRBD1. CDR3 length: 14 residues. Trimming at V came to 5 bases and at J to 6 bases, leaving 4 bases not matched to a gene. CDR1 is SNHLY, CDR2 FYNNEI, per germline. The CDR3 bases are TGTGCCAGCAGTAAACGGGACAGGGGGCCTGAAGCTTTCTTT. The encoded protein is CASSKRDRGPEAFF.

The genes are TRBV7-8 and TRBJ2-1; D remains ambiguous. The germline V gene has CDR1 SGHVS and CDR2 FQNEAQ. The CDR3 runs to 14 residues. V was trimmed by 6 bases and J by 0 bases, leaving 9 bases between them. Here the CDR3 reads CASRLGSSYNEQFF. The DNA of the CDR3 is TGTGCCAGCAGGTTGGGAAGCTCCTACAATGAGCAGTTCTTC.

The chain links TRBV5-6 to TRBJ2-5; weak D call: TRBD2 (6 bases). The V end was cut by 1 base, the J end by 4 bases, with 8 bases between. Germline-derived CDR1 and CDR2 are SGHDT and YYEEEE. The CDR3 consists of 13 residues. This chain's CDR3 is CASSLWRAETQYF. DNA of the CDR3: TGTGCCAGCAGCTTGTGGAGGGCAGAGACCCAGTACTTC.

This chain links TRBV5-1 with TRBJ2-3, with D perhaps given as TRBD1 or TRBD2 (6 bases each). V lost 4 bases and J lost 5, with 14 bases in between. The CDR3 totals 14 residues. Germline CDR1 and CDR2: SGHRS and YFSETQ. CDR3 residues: CASSPTGGGDTQYF. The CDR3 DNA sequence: TGCGCCAGCAGCCCTACCGGAGGGGGAGATACGCAGTATTTT.

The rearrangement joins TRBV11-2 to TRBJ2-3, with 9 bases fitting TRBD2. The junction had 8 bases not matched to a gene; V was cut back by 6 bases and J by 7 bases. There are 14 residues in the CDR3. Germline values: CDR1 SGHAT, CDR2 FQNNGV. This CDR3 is CASSSGLAHYTQYF. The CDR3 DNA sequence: TGTGCCAGCAGTTCAGGACTAGCGCACTATACGCAGTATTTT. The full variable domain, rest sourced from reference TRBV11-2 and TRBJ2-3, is EAGVAQSPRYKIIEKRQSVAFWCNPISGHATLYWYQQILGQGPKLLIQFQNNGVVDDSQLPKDRFSAERLKGVDSTLKIQPAKLEDSAVYLCASSSGLAHYTQYFGPGTRLTVL.

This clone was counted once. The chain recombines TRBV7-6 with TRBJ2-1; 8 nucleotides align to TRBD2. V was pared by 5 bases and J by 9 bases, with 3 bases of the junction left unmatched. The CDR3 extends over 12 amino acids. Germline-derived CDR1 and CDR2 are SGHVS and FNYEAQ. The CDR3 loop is CASSVRGGEQFF. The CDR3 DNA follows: TGTGCCAGCAGCGTTCGGGGGGGTGAGCAGTTCTTC.

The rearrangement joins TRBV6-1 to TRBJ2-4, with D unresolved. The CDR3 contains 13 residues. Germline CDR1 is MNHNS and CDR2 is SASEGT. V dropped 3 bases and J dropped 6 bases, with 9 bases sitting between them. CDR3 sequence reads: CASSDFHTNIQYF. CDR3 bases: TGTGCCAGCAGTGACTTCCATACAAACATTCAGTACTTC.

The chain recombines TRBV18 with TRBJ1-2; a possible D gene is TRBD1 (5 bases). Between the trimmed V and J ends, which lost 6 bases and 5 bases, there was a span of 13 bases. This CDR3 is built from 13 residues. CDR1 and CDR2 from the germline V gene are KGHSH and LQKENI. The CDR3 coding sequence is TGTGCCAGCTCTACTGACAGAACGTATGGCTACACCTTC. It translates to CASSTDRTYGYTF.

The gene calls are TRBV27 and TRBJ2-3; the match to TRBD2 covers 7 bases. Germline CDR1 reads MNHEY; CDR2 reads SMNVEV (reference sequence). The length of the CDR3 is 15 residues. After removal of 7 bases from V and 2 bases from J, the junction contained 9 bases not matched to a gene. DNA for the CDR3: TGTGCCAGCAAGAGACGGGAGGCGGACACAGATACGCAGTATTTT. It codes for CASKRREADTDTQYF.

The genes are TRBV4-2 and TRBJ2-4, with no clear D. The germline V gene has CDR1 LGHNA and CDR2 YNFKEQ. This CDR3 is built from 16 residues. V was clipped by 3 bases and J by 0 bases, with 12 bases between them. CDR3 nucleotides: TGTGCCAGCAGCCAGGAAACCTTATTAGCCAAAAACATTCAGTACTTC. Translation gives CASSQETLLAKNIQYF.

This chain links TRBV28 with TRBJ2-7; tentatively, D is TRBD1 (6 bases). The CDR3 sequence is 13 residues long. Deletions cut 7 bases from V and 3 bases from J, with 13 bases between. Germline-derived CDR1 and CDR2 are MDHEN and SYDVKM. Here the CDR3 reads CASTSQGFYEQYF. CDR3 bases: TGTGCCAGCACCTCACAGGGTTTCTACGAGCAGTACTTC.

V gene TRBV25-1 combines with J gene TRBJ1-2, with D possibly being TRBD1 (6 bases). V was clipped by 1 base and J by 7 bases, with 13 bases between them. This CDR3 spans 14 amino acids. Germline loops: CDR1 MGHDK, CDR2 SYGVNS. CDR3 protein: CASSESAGAGGYTF. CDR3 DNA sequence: TGTGCCAGCAGTGAATCGGCAGGGGCGGGTGGCTACACCTTC.

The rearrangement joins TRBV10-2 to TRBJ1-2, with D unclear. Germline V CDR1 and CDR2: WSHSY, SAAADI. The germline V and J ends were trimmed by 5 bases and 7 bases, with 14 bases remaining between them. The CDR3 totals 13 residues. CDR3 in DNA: TGCGCCAGCAGTTCGGAGATGGAGGGTGGCTACACCTTC. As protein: CASSSEMEGGYTF.

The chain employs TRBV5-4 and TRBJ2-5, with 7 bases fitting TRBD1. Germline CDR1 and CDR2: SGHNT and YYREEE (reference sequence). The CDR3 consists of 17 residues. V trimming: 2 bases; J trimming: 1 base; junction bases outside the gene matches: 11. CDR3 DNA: TGTGCCAGCAGCTTAAACCGGGACAGTAGATTCCAAGAGACCCAGTACTTC. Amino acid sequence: CASSLNRDSRFQETQYF.

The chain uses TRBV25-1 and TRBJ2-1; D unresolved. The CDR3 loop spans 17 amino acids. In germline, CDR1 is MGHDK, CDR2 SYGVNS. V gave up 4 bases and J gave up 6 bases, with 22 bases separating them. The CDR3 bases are TGTGCCAGCAGTGGACAAACAGCTCCTGTCCAAACCAATGAGCAGTTCTTC. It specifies CASSGQTAPVQTNEQFF.

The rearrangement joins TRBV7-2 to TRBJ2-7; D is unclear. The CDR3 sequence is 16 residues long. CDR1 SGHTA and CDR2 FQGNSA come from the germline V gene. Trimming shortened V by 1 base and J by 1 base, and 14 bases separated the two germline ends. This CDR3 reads CASSLVSRPPSYEQYF. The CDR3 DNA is TGTGCCAGCAGCTTAGTTAGCCGCCCCCCGTCCTACGAGCAGTACTTC.

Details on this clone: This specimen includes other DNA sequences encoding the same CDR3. The chain's CDR3 is CSVRVSGNTIYF. Here the CDR3 DNA reads TGCAGCGTCCGTGTATCTGGAAACACCATATATTTT. The genes are TRBV29-1 and TRBJ1-3; D not certain. Germline lookup yields CDR1 SQVTM and CDR2 ANQGSEA. The CDR3 runs to 12 residues. The V gene lost 6 bases and the J gene lost 1 base, with 7 bases spanning the gap.

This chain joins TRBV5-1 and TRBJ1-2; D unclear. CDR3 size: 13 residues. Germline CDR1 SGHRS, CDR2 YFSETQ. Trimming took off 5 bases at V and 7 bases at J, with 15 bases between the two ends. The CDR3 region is CASRVTSGGGYTF. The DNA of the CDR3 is TGCGCCAGCAGGGTGACATCTGGAGGTGGCTACACCTTC.